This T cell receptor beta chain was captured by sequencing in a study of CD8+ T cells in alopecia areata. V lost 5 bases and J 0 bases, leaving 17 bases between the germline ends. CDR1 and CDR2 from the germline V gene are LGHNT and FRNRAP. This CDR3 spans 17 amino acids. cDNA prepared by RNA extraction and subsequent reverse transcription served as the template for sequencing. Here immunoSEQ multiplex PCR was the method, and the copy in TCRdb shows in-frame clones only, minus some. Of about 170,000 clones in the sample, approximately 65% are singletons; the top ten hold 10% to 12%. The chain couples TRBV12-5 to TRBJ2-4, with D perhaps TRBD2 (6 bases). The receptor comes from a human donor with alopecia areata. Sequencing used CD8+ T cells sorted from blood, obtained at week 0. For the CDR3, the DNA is TGTGCTAGTGGTCAAGAAAAACGGGAGCTAGCCAAAAACATTCAGTACTTC. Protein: CASGQEKRELAKNIQYF.